These 12 T cell receptor beta chains were sequenced from one sample in a study of memory CD4+ T cells and cytomegalovirus serostatus. Single viable CD3+CD4+CD8-CD45RO+ cells were sorted as the memory CD4+ T cells. Assay used: immunoSEQ multiplex PCR; TCRdb lists only in-frame clones, some missing. The repertoire holds some 58,000 clones, 77% seen once, with 0.88% in the top ten. Sequenced input: memory CD4+ T cells from blood. These receptors were obtained from an adult in good health and CMV-seronegative.

This clone was observed a few times. The rearrangement links TRBV10-1 to TRBJ2-5; D unresolved. Germline CDR1 and CDR2: WNHNN and SYGVQD (reference sequence). The V end lost 3 bases, the J end lost 5 bases, and 10 bases lay between the germline ends. This CDR3 region has 13 residues. CDR3 DNA: TGCGCCAGCAGTGAACGGAGAGTTGAGACCCAGTACTTC. Translation: CASSERRVETQYF.

V usage is TRBV9 and J usage is TRBJ2-1; D ambiguous. The CDR3 has 18 amino acids. Trimming stripped 0 bases from V and 0 bases from J, with 16 bases between. Germline V gene data show CDR1 as SGDLS and CDR2 as YYNGEE. The CDR3 nucleotides are TGTGCCAGCAGCGTAGATTCGGGCTACTCGAGCTCCTACAATGAGCAGTTCTTC. It translates to CASSVDSGYSSSYNEQFF.

The chain is built from TRBV19 and TRBJ1-3; no definite D call. The CDR3 is 17 residues long. Between the trimmed V and J ends, which lost 0 bases and 1 base, there was a span of 13 bases. Germline V gene sequence: CDR1 LNHDA, CDR2 SQIVND (reference sequence). CDR3 loop: CASSIDRLDTSGNTIYF. As DNA, the CDR3 is TGTGCCAGTAGTATAGATCGACTAGATACATCTGGAAACACCATATATTTT. The whole variable domain, remainder taken from reference TRBV19 and TRBJ1-3, is DGGITQSPKYLFRKEGQNVTLSCEQNLNHDAMYWYRQDPGQGLRLIYYSQIVNDFQKGDIAEGYSVSREKKESFPLTVTSAQKNPTAFYLCASSIDRLDTSGNTIYFGEGSWLTVV.

The chain links TRBV5-1 to TRBJ1-2; D not certain. This CDR3 has 13 residues. The V and J ends lost 0 bases and 4 bases respectively, with 7 bases between them. The V gene's germline CDR1 is SGHRS and CDR2 YFSETQ. CDR3 sequence: CASSLETTYGYTF. In DNA form, the CDR3 reads TGCGCCAGCAGCTTGGAGACTACCTATGGCTACACCTTC.

J is TRBJ2-7 and V is TRBV7-9; D is uncertain. Germline V gene lookup returns CDR1 SEHNR and CDR2 FQNEAQ (reference sequence). Between the trimmed V and J ends, which lost 3 bases and 0 bases, there was a span of 6 bases. This CDR3 region has 13 residues. The chain's CDR3 is CASSFATSYEQYF. The DNA of the CDR3 is TGTGCCAGCAGCTTCGCCACCTCCTACGAGCAGTACTTC.

This clone came up a few times. The chain uses TRBV28 and TRBJ2-1; 8 positions match TRBD1. There are 15 residues in the CDR3. Germline trimming cut 6 bases from V and 4 bases from J; bases unmatched to any gene: 8. Germline V gene lookup returns CDR1 MDHEN and CDR2 SYDVKM. Written as DNA, the CDR3 is TGTGCCAGCAGATACCAGAGACAGGGGTACAATGAGCAGTTCTTC. Protein product: CASRYQRQGYNEQFF.

Turning to this clone: The sample contains more than one DNA sequence encoding this CDR3. J is TRBJ2-7 and V is TRBV5-1; a possible D gene is TRBD2 (6 bases). Per the germline V gene, CDR1 is SGHRS and CDR2 is YFSETQ. This CDR3 spans 14 amino acids. The V gene lost 0 bases and the J gene lost 0 bases, with 7 bases spanning the gap. The CDR3 coding sequence is TGCGCCAGCAGCTTGGACGGGAGCTCCTACGAGCAGTACTTC. Translation gives CASSLDGSSYEQYF. The full variable domain, completed using reference TRBV5-1 and TRBJ2-7, is KAGVTQTPRYLIKTRGQQVTLSCSPISGHRSVSWYQQTPGQGLQFLFEYFSETQRNKGNFPGRFSGRQFSNSRSEMNVSTLELGDSALYLCASSLDGSSYEQYFGPGTRLTVT.

The V and J genes are TRBV19 and TRBJ2-3; 8 nucleotides line up with TRBD2. Germline V gene data show CDR1 as LNHDA and CDR2 as SQIVND (reference sequence). The CDR3 loop spans 16 amino acids. Germline trimming cut 7 bases from V and 8 bases from J; bases unmatched to any gene: 17. The CDR3 spells CASTQGSAGAAGTQYF. DNA of the CDR3: TGTGCCAGTACTCAGGGGTCAGCGGGGGCGGCCGGTACGCAGTATTTT.

The chain combines TRBV2 with TRBJ2-1; D uncertain. CDR1 and CDR2 from the germline V gene are SNHLY and FYNNEI. V gave up 7 bases and J gave up 0 bases, with 13 bases separating them. CDR3 length: 15 residues. For the CDR3, the DNA is TGTGCCAGCAACCGTCGATCGAGCTCCTACAATGAGCAGTTCTTC. Its protein is CASNRRSSSYNEQFF.

V usage is TRBV19 and J usage is TRBJ2-2; 9 bases fit TRBD2. V dropped 7 bases and J dropped 5; count of bases not matched to a gene: 17. The germline V gene has CDR1 LNHDA and CDR2 SQIVND (reference sequence). The CDR3 extends over 18 amino acids. The CDR3 bases are TGTGCCAGTAATCCGTCCCGCGGGGGGGCCGCGAGTACCGGGGAGCTGTTTTTT. Amino acids: CASNPSRGGAASTGELFF.

The CDR3 is CASSQGQAGELFF. For the CDR3, the DNA is TGTGCCAGCAGCCAGGGACAGGCCGGGGAGCTGTTTTTT. The chain is built from TRBV5-5 and TRBJ2-2; 8 nucleotides match TRBD1. Trimming at V came to 4 bases and at J to 6 bases, leaving 2 bases not matched to a gene. The germline CDR1 and CDR2 sequences are SGHKS and YYEKEE (reference sequence). CDR3 length: 13 residues.

V gene TRBV9 combines with J gene TRBJ2-5; D is undetermined. Trimming removed 2 bases from V and 7 bases from J, with 12 bases in between. Germline values: CDR1 SGDLS, CDR2 YYNGEE. The CDR3 totals 13 residues. The CDR3, as DNA: TGTGCCAGCAGCGTCACGGCAGGTGGGACCCAGTACTTC. Its protein product is CASSVTAGGTQYF.